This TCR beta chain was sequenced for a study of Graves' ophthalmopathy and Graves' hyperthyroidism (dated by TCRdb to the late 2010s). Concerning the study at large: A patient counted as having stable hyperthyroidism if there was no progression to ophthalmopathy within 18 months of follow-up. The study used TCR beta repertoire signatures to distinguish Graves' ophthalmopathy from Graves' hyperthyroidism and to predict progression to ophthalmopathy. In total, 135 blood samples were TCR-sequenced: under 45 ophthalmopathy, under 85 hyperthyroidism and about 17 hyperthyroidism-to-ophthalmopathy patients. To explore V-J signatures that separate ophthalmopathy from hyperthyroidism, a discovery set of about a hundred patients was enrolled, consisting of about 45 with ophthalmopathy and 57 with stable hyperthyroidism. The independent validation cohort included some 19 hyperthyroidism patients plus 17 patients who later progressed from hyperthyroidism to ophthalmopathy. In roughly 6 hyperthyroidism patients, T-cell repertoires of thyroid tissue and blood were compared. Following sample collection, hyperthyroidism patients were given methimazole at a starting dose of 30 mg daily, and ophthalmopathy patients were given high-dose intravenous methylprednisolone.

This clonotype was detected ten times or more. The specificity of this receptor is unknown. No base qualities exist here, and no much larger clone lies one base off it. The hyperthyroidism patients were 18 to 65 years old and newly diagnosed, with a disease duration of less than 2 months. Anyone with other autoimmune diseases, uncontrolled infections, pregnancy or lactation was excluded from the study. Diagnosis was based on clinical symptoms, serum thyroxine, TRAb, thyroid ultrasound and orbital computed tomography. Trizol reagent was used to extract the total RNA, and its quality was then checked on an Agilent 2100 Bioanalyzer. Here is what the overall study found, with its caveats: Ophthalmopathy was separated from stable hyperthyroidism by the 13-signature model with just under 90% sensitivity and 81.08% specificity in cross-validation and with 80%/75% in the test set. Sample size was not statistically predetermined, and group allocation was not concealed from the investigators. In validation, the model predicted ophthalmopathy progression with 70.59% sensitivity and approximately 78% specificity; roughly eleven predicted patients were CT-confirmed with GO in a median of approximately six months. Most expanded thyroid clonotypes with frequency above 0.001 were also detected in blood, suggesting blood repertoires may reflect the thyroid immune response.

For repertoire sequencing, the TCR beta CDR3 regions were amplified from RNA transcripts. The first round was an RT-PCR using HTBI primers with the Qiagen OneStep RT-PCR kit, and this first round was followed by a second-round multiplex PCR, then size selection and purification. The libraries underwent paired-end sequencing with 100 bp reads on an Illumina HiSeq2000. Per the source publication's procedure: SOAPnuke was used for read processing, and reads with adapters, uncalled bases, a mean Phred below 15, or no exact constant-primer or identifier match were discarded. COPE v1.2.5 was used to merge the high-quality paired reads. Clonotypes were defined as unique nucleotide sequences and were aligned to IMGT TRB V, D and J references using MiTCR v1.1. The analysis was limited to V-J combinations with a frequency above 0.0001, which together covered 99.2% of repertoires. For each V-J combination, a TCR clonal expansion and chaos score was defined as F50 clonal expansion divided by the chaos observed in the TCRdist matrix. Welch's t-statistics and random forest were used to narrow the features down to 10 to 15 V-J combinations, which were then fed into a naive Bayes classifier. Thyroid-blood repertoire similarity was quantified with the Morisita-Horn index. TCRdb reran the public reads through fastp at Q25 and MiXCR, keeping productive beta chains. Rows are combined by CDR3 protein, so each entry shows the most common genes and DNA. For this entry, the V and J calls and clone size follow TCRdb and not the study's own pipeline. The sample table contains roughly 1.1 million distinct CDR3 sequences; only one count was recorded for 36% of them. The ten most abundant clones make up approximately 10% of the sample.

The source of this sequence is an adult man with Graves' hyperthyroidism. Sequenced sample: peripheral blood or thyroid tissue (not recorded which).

The DNA reads TGTGCCAGCAGCGAGTTCGGGACAGGGGGCGTAGAGACCCAGTACTTC. Its amino acids are CASSEFGTGGVETQYF. The V and J genes are TRBV9 and TRBJ2-5, with 12 bases aligning to TRBD1. The cysteine opens and the phenylalanine closes a CDR3 of 16 amino acids. Just the 48-base CDR3 DNA is kept, in frame starting at base 1. CDR1 and CDR2 were assigned from the germline V gene as SGDLS and YYNGEE. Here V drops 3 bases and J drops 4 bases, and the junction holds 7 bases not matched to any gene.